This TCR beta chain was sequenced in a study of CD8+CD57+ T cells in acquired aplastic anemia. In regard to this clonotype: The junction does not match germline at one end; this may be a read error.

The template used for profiling TCR beta VDJ and CDR3 was genomic DNA. TCRdb processed the reads anew with MiXCR; each CDR3 protein has one entry. Altogether 260,000 or so distinct CDR3 sequences are present, around 46% being singletons, with the ten largest covering 6.5% to 8%. Patients sequenced had flow cytometry evidence of CD8+CD57+ cell expansion. The CDR3 runs to 15 residues. Per germline, CDR1 MGHDK and CDR2 SYGVNS. The rearrangement uses TRBV25-1 and TRBJ1-1; 8 bases map to TRBD1. The clonotype comes from a human donor with aplastic anemia. Specimen: sorted CD4+, CD8+, or CD8+CD57+ T cells (not recorded which) from PBMCs. CDR3 DNA: TGTGCCAGCAGTGCCGAGACAGGGGAGAACAGTGAAGCTTTCTTT. This translates into CASSAETGENSEAFF.